Each of the 9 T cell receptor beta chains below was sequenced from the same sample in a study of shared clonotypes between healthy human individuals (dated by TCRdb to 2019 to 2021). Libraries were prepared through the immunoSEQ multiplex PCR assay. In its TCRdb copy, this immuneACCESS table keeps in-frame sequences only and misses some clones. Where compared with another copy, unresolved V genes explain less than half of these, and the others have no known cause. For this sample there are about 2,100,000 clones; about 92% appear just once. The ten largest account for under 2% of the sample. CD8 naive samples were obtained by positive selection for CCR7 among CD45RO-negative cells, yielding a CD45RA+CCR7+ population from which TemRA cells were excluded. The sequencing sample was made of naive CD8+ T cells from PBMCs. Reading the label with the study, this specimen's cell subset or site is: CD45RA+CCR7+. These receptors came from a man aged 18 to 30 in good health. Some clones in this sample may be carry-over from other donors' samples.

This clone has only one observation. Germline and junction disagree at one end, which may indicate a read error. The chain combines TRBV18 with TRBJ2-7; 10 bases agree with TRBD1. Germline assignment: CDR1 KGHSH and CDR2 LQKENI. The CDR3 totals 14 residues. CDR3 bases: TGTGCCAGCTCACCACGGGACAGGGGCTACGAGCAGGACTTC. Its protein product is CASSPRDRGYEQDF. Variable domain in full (rest from reference TRBV18 and TRBJ2-7): NAGVMQNPRHLVRRRGQEARLRCSPMKGHSHVYWYRQLPEEGLKFMVYLQKENIIDESGMPKERFSAEFPKEGPSILRIQQVVRGDSAAYFCASSPRDRGYEQDFGPGTRLTVT.

The CDR3 coding sequence is TGCGCCAGCAGTGAACGGGAGTCCGCATACGAGCAGTACTTC. It codes for CASSERESAYEQYF. The rearrangement links TRBV10-1 to TRBJ2-7; D is possibly TRBD2 (6 bases). Trimming stripped 3 bases from V and 4 bases from J, with 13 bases between. Germline CDR1 WNHNN, CDR2 SYGVQD (reference sequence). This CDR3 contains 14 residues.

J is TRBJ2-7 and V is TRBV10-3; D is uncertain. Germline assignment: CDR1 ENHRY and CDR2 SYGVKD. Between the trimmed V and J ends, which lost 2 bases and 3 bases, there was a span of 14 bases. The CDR3 length is 15 residues. The CDR3 DNA sequence: TGTGCCATCAGTGAGACCGGAGACCCCGGCTACGAGCAGTACTTC. Its protein product is CAISETGDPGYEQYF.

V is TRBV29-1 and J is TRBJ2-1; no definite D call. V lost 6 bases and J 4 bases, leaving 16 bases between the germline ends. The CDR3 totals 14 residues. Germline-derived CDR1 and CDR2 are SQVTM and ANQGSEA. DNA of the CDR3: TGCAGCGTCCCAATCGGGTCCCCTTACAATGAGCAGTTCTTC. Translated, it gives CSVPIGSPYNEQFF.

This chain connects TRBV19 to TRBJ2-1; D assignment may be TRBD1 or TRBD2 (5 bases each). This CDR3 contains 16 residues. V was clipped by 3 bases and J by 1 base, with 13 bases between them. CDR1 and CDR2 (germline): LNHDA, SQIVND (reference sequence). CDR3 amino acids: CASSMGRRPSYNEQFF. In DNA, the CDR3 is TGTGCCAGTAGTATGGGACGGCGGCCGTCCTACAATGAGCAGTTCTTC.

V and J are TRBV6-6 and TRBJ2-1; tentatively, D is TRBD2 (5 bases). The V end lost 4 bases, the J end lost 3 bases, and 7 bases lay between the germline ends. The CDR3 consists of 13 residues. The V gene's germline CDR1 is MNHNY and CDR2 SVGAGI (reference sequence). Here the CDR3 DNA reads TGTGCCAGCAGTTCTAGCTTCTACAATGAGCAGTTCTTC. It specifies CASSSSFYNEQFF.

This sequence joins TRBV27 and TRBJ2-7; 7 bases are shared with TRBD1. The V segment lost 1 base and the J segment 5 bases; nucleotides outside the gene matches: 5. Germline V lookup: CDR1 MNHEY, CDR2 SMNVEV (reference sequence). The CDR3 has 14 amino acids. The CDR3 reads CASSLYGRGNEQYF. The CDR3 DNA sequence: TGTGCCAGCAGTTTATACGGCAGGGGGAACGAGCAGTACTTC.

The CDR3 loop reads CASSVSAGGETQYF. CDR3 DNA: TGTGCCAGCAGTGTATCGGCAGGGGGAGAGACCCAGTACTTC. This sequence joins TRBV2 and TRBJ2-5; TRBD1 aligns across 7 bases. The CDR3 extends over 14 amino acids. The V gene's germline CDR1 is SNHLY and CDR2 FYNNEI. The junction had 6 bases not matched to a gene; V was cut back by 4 bases and J by 4 bases.

The V and J genes are TRBV7-9 and TRBJ1-2, with 7 nucleotides matching TRBD1. The CDR3 sequence is 14 residues long. V shed 6 bases and J 0 bases; nucleotides not matched to a gene: 4. Per germline, CDR1 SEHNR and CDR2 FQNEAQ (reference sequence). The CDR3 sequence: CASSWGQSNYGYTF. CDR3 DNA: TGTGCCAGCAGTTGGGGACAGTCTAACTATGGCTACACCTTC.